This T cell receptor (beta chain) was found in a study of blood T cells in healthy people across ages. Regarding the study as a whole: Expanded clonotype changes were possibly confounded by unknown donor CMV status. Diversity estimates drawn from one million T cells were deemed underestimates.

Points on this clonotype: Antigen specificity is unknown.

V lost 1 base and J lost 5, with 6 bases in between. This CDR3 has 12 residues. Germline loops: CDR1 DFQATT, CDR2 SNEGSKA (reference sequence). Through a sample-barcoded 5' primer and a J-beta primer mix, a second PCR was run for 7 to 11 cycles. One entry per CDR3 protein results from TCRdb running MiXCR on the 5' RACE reads. The repertoire holds about 1 million distinct CDR3 sequences, with 35% to 50% as singletons. Each individual donor underwent a draw of 8.5 to 10 milliliters of peripheral blood. The sample consisted of blood. This chain connects TRBV20-1 to TRBJ2-1; D is unclear. The receptor's source is a woman aged 55-69 years in good health. The CDR3 region is CSARVGHNEQFF. The CDR3 DNA reads as TGCAGTGCTAGAGTCGGTCACAATGAGCAGTTCTTC.